Listed below are T cell receptor beta chains from one sample, sequenced in a study of OX40 agonist ivuxolimab in advanced cancers. TCRdb keeps only in-frame clones here, not all; method: immunoSEQ multiplex PCR. The repertoire holds roughly 15,000 clones, with about 88% as singletons. Sequencing used CD4+ or CD8+ T cells sorted from blood, obtained in a trial of the OX40 agonist ivuxolimab. Receptors originate from an adult with an advanced solid tumor such as melanoma, head and neck, liver or kidney cancer. Each CDR3 is given with its conserved first and last residue. A D gene is named only where the DNA matches it firmly. Clone size, where shown, is once, few, many, or a class for clones that have expanded.

>TRBD1|TRBJ1-5|NA|TRBV27
CASSPFTGDQPQHF
TGTGCCAGCAGTCCTTTTACAGGGGATCAGCCCCAGCATTTT
>TRBD2|TRBJ2-5|NA|TRBV6-1
CASSDLAGGQETQYF
TGTGCCAGCAGTGATTTAGCGGGGGGGCAAGAGACCCAGTACTTC
>NA|TRBJ1-5|NA|TRBV6-1
CASSPIGTQPQHF
TGTGCCAGCAGCCCCATAGGGACTCAGCCCCAGCATTTT
>NA|TRBJ2-1|NA|TRBV11-1
CASSLIGGVNDYYNEQFF
TGTGCCAGCAGCCTAATAGGGGGGGTAAATGACTACTACAATGAGCAGTTCTTC
>TRBD2|TRBJ2-5|NA|TRBV5-1
CASSHTGLAGQETQYF
TGCGCCAGCAGCCATACGGGACTAGCGGGACAAGAGACCCAGTACTTC
>TRBD1|TRBJ1-5|NA|TRBV6-1
CASSKGQGWKPQHF
TGTGCCAGCAGTAAGGGACAGGGGTGGAAGCCCCAGCATTTT
>NA|TRBJ1-3|NA|TRBV6-1
CASSDLNTIYF
TGTGCCAGCAGTGACCTAAACACCATATATTTT
>NA|TRBJ1-2|NA|TRBV19
CASSWSGVGYTF
TGTGCCAGTAGTTGGTCCGGGGTCGGCTACACCTTC
>TRBD2|TRBJ2-1|NA|TRBV7-7
CASSLSGSSYNEQFF
TGTGCCAGCAGCTTGAGCGGGAGCTCCTACAATGAGCAGTTCTTC
>TRBD1|TRBJ2-6|NA|TRBV4-3
CASSQGGQGGFGANVLTF
TGCGCCAGCAGCCAAGGGGGACAGGGGGGTTTCGGGGCCAACGTCCTGACTTTC
>TRBD1|TRBJ2-2|NA|TRBV4-2
CASSHTTGRTGELFF
TGTGCCAGCAGCCACACGACAGGGCGAACCGGGGAGCTGTTTTTT
>NA|TRBJ2-3|NA|TRBV6-5
CASSYVSTDTQYF
TGTGCCAGCAGTTACGTCAGCACAGATACGCAGTATTTT
>TRBD1|TRBJ1-4|NA|TRBV4-3
CASSQDRQGASEKLFF
TGCGCCAGCAGCCAAGATAGACAGGGGGCCAGTGAAAAACTGTTTTTT
>NA|TRBJ2-7|NA|TRBV7-5
CVRSLWLDPRYEQYF
TGTGTCAGAAGCTTATGGCTGGACCCGAGGTACGAGCAGTACTTC
>TRBD1|TRBJ1-6|NA|TRBV4-3
CASSHLSSGTATNSPLHF
TGCGCCAGCAGCCACCTGTCGTCCGGGACAGCAACAAATTCACCCCTCCACTTT
>TRBD1|TRBJ2-7|NA|TRBV11-3
CASSLGQKAYEQYF
TGTGCCAGCAGCCTGGGACAGAAGGCCTACGAGCAGTACTTC
>NA|TRBJ2-6|NA|TRBV4-2
CASSQGTISGANVLTF
TGTGCCAGCAGCCAAGGGACAATCTCTGGGGCCAACGTCCTGACTTTC
>TRBD1|TRBJ2-7|NA|TRBV5-5
CASSPDRGLDEQYF
TGTGCCAGCAGCCCGGACAGGGGGCTTGACGAGCAGTACTTC
>TRBD2|TRBJ2-3|NA|TRBV7-9
CASSLGLAEHTTDTQYF
TGTGCCAGCAGCCTAGGGCTAGCGGAGCACACCACAGATACGCAGTATTTT
>TRBD1|TRBJ2-7|NA|TRBV2
CASSDGVGTGGSYEQYF
TGTGCCAGCAGTGATGGGGTCGGGACAGGGGGCTCCTACGAGCAGTACTTC
>NA|TRBJ1-3|NA|TRBV7-9
CASSLGGGIGNTIYF
TGTGCCAGCAGCTTAGGCGGCGGGATCGGAAACACCATATATTTT
>TRBD2|TRBJ2-1|NA|TRBV5-6
CASSPGTSGRGSYNEQFF
TGTGCCAGCAGCCCCGGGACTAGCGGGAGGGGCTCCTACAATGAGCAGTTCTTC
>NA|TRBJ2-4|NA|TRBV7-9
CASSLGPDIQYF
TGTGCCAGCAGCTTAGGCCCGGACATTCAGTACTTC
>NA|TRBJ1-2|NA|TRBV7-2
CASSLTVYGYTF
TGTGCCAGCAGCTTGACAGTCTATGGCTACACCTTC
>TRBD1|TRBJ2-5|once|TRBV11-2
CASARTGLYQETQYF
TGTGCCAGCGCACGGACAGGGTTGTACCAAGAGACCCAGTACTTC
>NA|TRBJ1-5|NA|TRBV19
CASSTTGISNQPQHF
TGTGCCAGTAGTACGACAGGCATTAGCAATCAGCCCCAGCATTTT
>NA|TRBJ2-7|NA|TRBV7-2
CASSFTTYEQYF
TGTGCCAGCAGCTTCACCACCTACGAGCAGTACTTC
>TRBD1|TRBJ2-7|NA|TRBV7-9
CASSPWTGAYEQYF
TGTGCCAGCAGCCCATGGACAGGGGCCTACGAGCAGTACTTC
>TRBD1|TRBJ2-1|NA|TRBV5-6
CASSTPRTGDGNEQFF
TGTGCCAGCAGCACCCCCCGGACAGGGGATGGCAATGAGCAGTTCTTC
>NA|TRBJ2-7|NA|TRBV11-1
CASRQDWNYEQYF
TGTGCCAGCAGACAGGACTGGAACTACGAGCAGTACTTC
>TRBD1|TRBJ1-4|NA|TRBV27
CASSPSGYRGLTNEKLFF
TGTGCCAGCAGCCCATCCGGCTACAGGGGCCTGACTAATGAAAAACTGTTTTTT
>NA|TRBJ1-2|once|TRBV5-4
CASSLVTDYGYTF
TGTGCCAGCAGCTTGGTTACCGACTATGGCTACACCTTC
>NA|TRBJ1-2|NA|TRBV4-1
CASSQSGSTNYGYTF
TGCGCCAGCAGCCAATCAGGGAGTACTAACTATGGCTACACCTTC
>NA|TRBJ2-5|once|TRBV6-6
CASSYLQGLETQYF
TGTGCCAGCAGTTATTTGCAGGGCCTAGAGACCCAGTACTTC
>NA|TRBJ1-1|few|TRBV4-2
CASSQGENTEAFF
TGTGCCAGCAGCCAAGGAGAGAACACTGAAGCTTTCTTT
>NA|TRBJ1-2|few|TRBV30
CAWSVPPGDGYTF
TGTGCCTGGAGTGTACCGCCAGGGGATGGCTACACCTTC
>NA|TRBJ1-1|NA|TRBV19
CATRTAHLNTEAFF
TGTGCCACCCGGACCGCCCACCTGAACACTGAAGCTTTCTTT
>NA|TRBJ2-5|NA|TRBV11-1
CASSWRGDQETQYF
TGTGCCAGCAGCTGGAGGGGGGACCAAGAGACCCAGTACTTC
>NA|TRBJ2-1|NA|TRBV27
CASSTPTPYNEQFF
TGTGCCAGCAGTACCCCCACCCCTTACAATGAGCAGTTCTTC
>NA|TRBJ2-2|NA|TRBV7-3
CASSHRTGELFF
TGTGCCAGCAGCCATCGGACCGGGGAGCTGTTTTTT
>NA|TRBJ2-1|NA|TRBV11-3
CASSLGGGDGNEQFF
TGTGCCAGCAGCTTAGGAGGGGGAGATGGGAATGAGCAGTTCTTC
>NA|TRBJ2-6|NA|TRBV30
CAWSVKKANVLTF
TGTGCCTGGAGTGTTAAAAAAGCCAACGTCCTGACTTTC
>NA|TRBJ2-7|NA|TRBV5-1
CASSNPQGYEQYF
TGCGCCAGCAGCAACCCTCAAGGCTACGAGCAGTACTTC
>TRBD1|TRBJ1-2|NA|TRBV27
CASSLTTTGPYGYTF
TGTGCCAGCAGTTTAACCACGACAGGGCCCTATGGCTACACCTTC
>NA|TRBJ2-7|NA|TRBV5-6
CASAPGYSYEQYF
TGTGCCAGCGCTCCTGGGTACTCCTACGAGCAGTACTTC
>TRBD2|TRBJ2-1|NA|TRBV27
CASSVLAGYNEQFF
TGTGCCAGCAGTGTCCTAGCGGGTTACAATGAGCAGTTCTTC
>NA|TRBJ1-2|NA|TRBV5-5
CASSPTGFYGYTF
TGTGCCAGCAGCCCAACAGGGTTCTATGGCTACACCTTC
>NA|TRBJ2-1|NA|TRBV29-1
CSVEGSLANSDEQFF
TGCAGCGTTGAAGGAAGTCTAGCGAACAGTGATGAGCAGTTCTTC
>NA|TRBJ2-2|NA|TRBV27
CASSFTAMGTGELFF
TGTGCCAGCAGTTTTACGGCAATGGGGACCGGGGAGCTGTTTTTT
>NA|TRBJ2-7|NA|TRBV13
CASSAEESYEQYF
TGTGCCAGCAGCGCAGAGGAGAGCTACGAGCAGTACTTC
>NA|TRBJ2-3|NA|TRBV5-5
CASRAPTRGDSPSTDTQYF
TGTGCCAGCAGAGCACCCACACGGGGCGATTCCCCTAGCACAGATACGCAGTATTTT
>NA|TRBJ2-6|NA|TRBV4-3
CASSQDRPAGRSGANVLTF
TGCGCCAGCAGCCAAGATCGGCCGGCAGGTCGCTCTGGGGCCAACGTCCTGACTTTC
>NA|TRBJ2-7|NA|TRBV6-5
CASSYGGLKEQYF
TGTGCCAGCAGTTACGGCGGTCTGAAGGAGCAGTACTTC